This T cell receptor (beta chain) is from a study of blood T cell repertoires in COVID-19 (dated by TCRdb to the early 2020s). As for the study more broadly: Samples from collaborators originated in the United States, Italy and Spain and spanned both the acute and convalescent phases of COVID-19. Sample metadata almost always included a de-identified subject ID, COVID-19 status, age in years and sex. Where HLA class I and class II types were available, the types were taken from metadata supplied by the sample provider, not from assay-based typing. The prospective study material was composed of cDNA or gDNA derived from T cells, B-cell-depleted T cells, or PBMCs. A freely available public database, intended as a resource for researchers studying the immune response to SARS-CoV-2, is where the repertoires were released. Deeply sampled blood TCRbeta repertoires from subjects exposed to, actively infected with, or recovered from COVID-19 were included in the dataset. The samples were drawn from the first 160 participants of the ongoing ImmuneRACE study and from 950 to 1,500 subjects provided by 6 global collaborators. What the study reported, not specific to this receptor: The amount of clinical and demographic metadata varied by source and participant and was provided uncurated.

The V end loses 0 bases and the J end loses 4 bases, and a stretch of 21 bases separates them. The cysteine opens and the phenylalanine closes a CDR3 of 18 amino acids. CDR3 DNA only is kept here, 54 bases in frame from base 1. Taken from the germline V gene, the CDR1 and CDR2 loops are MNHNS and SASEGT. Worth noting for this clone: Its target antigen remains unknown. No per-base quality is available; no much larger clone lies one base away.

TCRbeta CDR3 regions were amplified from genomic DNA by means of the immunoSEQ Assay, a bias-controlled multiplex PCR. As for how the authors treated the data: Within the assay, amplification of reference gene primers was used to estimate how many nucleated cells each sample contained. Sequence reads were collapsed and filtered to measure the absolute abundance of every unique TCRbeta CDR3 rearrangement. For each sample, productive Simpson clonality was calculated as the square root of Simpson's diversity index across productive rearrangements. TCRdb retrieved this table from immuneACCESS and kept in-frame rearrangements only. Not all clones are present; in checked studies, unresolved V genes account for under half, and no reason is known for the remainder. The DNA gave D and trimming, while V, J and clone size come from that table. This sample comprises 350,000 to 450,000 clones, more than 80% of them detected only once. The ten largest clones take up about 1.2% of the sample.

Whole blood was collected in K2EDTA tubes by collaborating institutions according to the institutions' own protocols. For TCRbeta analysis, collaborators shipped samples as frozen whole blood, isolated PBMCs, or DNA extracted from either of those sample types. Sequencing was done on a sample of peripheral blood. The chain is made from TRBV6-1 and TRBJ1-2, with TRBD1 tentatively as D gene (5 bases match). This receptor was obtained from a man aged 40-49 years with acute or convalescent COVID-19. CDR3 region: CASSEALRVQVALYGYTF. The nucleotide sequence is given as TGTGCCAGCAGTGAAGCGCTTCGGGTACAGGTTGCTCTCTATGGCTACACCTTC.